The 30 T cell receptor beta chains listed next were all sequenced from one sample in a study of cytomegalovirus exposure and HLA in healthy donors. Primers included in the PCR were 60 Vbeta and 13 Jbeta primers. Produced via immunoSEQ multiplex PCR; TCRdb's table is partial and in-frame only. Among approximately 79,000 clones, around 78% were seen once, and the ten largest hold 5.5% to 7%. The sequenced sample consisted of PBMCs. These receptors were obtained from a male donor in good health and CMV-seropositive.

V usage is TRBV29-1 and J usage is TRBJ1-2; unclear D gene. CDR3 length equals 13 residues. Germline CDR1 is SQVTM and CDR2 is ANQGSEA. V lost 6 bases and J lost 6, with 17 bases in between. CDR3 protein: CSVLPHWADGYTF. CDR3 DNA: TGCAGCGTGCTCCCTCACTGGGCTGATGGCTACACCTTC.

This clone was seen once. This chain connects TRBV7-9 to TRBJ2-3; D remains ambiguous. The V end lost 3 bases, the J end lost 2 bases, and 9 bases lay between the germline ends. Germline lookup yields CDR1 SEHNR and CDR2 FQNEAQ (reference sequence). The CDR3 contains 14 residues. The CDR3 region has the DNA TGTGCCAGCAGCTTGAACTCATACACAGATACGCAGTATTTT. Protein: CASSLNSYTDTQYF.

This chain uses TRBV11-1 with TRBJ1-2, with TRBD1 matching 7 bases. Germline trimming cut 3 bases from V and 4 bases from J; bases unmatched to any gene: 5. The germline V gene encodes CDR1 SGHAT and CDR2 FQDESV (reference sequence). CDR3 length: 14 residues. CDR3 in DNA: TGTGCCAGCAGCTTTGTCCGGACAGGCTATGGCTACACCTTC. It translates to CASSFVRTGYGYTF.

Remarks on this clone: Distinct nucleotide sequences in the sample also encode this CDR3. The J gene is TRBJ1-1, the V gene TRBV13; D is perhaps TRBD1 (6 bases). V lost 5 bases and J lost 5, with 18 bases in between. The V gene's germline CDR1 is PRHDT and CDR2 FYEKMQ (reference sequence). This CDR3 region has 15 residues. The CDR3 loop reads CASSAEDRYLTEAFF. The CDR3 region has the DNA TGTGCCAGCAGCGCCGAAGACAGGTATCTTACTGAAGCTTTCTTT.

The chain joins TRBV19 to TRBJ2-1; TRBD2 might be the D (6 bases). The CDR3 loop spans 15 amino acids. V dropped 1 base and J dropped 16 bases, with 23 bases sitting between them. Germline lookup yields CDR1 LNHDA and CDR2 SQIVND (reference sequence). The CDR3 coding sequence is TGTGCCAGTAGTATAGTGCGGGACCCAAACTACCCGAATTTCTTC. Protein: CASSIVRDPNYPNFF. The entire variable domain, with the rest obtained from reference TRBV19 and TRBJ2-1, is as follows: DGGITQSPKYLFRKEGQNVTLSCEQNLNHDAMYWYRQDPGQGLRLIYYSQIVNDFQKGDIAEGYSVSREKKESFPLTVTSAQKNPTAFYLCASSIVRDPNYPNFFGPGTRLTVL.

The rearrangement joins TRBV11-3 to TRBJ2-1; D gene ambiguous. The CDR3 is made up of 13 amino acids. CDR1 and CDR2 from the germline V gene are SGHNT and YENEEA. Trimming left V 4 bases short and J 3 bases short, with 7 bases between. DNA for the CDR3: TGTGCCAGCAGCTCCGTATACTACAATGAGCAGTTCTTC. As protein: CASSSVYYNEQFF.

In nucleotides, the CDR3 is TGTGCCAGCAGTTCAAGACGACAGGGCCCTTCCTACGAGCAGTACTTC. This codes for CASSSRRQGPSYEQYF. The V gene is TRBV6-6, the J gene TRBJ2-7; 7 bases are shared with TRBD1. V dropped 4 bases and J dropped 1; count of bases not matched to a gene: 10. The CDR3 consists of 16 residues. In germline, CDR1 is MNHNY, CDR2 SVGAGI (reference sequence).

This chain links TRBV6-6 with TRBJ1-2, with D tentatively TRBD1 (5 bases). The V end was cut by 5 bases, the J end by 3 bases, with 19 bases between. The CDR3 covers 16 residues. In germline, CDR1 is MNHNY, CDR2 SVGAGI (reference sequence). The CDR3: CASSPDQRQRDYGYTF. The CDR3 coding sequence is TGTGCCAGCAGTCCGGATCAAAGACAGCGGGACTATGGCTACACCTTC.

The CDR3 reads CASSLAGENTEAFF. The DNA of the CDR3 is TGTGCCAGCTCACTGGCAGGGGAGAACACTGAAGCTTTCTTT. This chain joins TRBV18 and TRBJ1-1; D perhaps matches TRBD1 (6 bases). The ends were cut back, 4 bases at V and 1 base at J, with 10 bases in the middle. Germline values: CDR1 KGHSH, CDR2 LQKENI. This CDR3 is 14 amino acids long.

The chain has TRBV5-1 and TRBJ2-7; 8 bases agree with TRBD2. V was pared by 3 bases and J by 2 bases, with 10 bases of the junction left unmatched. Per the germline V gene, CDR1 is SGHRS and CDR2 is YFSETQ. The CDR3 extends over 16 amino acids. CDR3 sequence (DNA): TGCGCCAGCAGCTGGGGTAGCGGGGTGACTACCTACGAGCAGTACTTC. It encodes CASSWGSGVTTYEQYF.

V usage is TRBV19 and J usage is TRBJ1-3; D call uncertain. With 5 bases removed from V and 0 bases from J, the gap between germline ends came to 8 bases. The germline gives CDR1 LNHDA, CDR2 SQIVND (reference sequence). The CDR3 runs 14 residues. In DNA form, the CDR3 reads TGTGCCAGTAGTGCCTCTACCTCTGGAAACACCATATATTTT. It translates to CASSASTSGNTIYF.

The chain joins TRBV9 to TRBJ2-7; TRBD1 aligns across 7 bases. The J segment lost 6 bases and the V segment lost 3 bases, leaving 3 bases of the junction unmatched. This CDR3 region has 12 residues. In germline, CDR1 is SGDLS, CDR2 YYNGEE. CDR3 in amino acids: CASSGQGSEQYF. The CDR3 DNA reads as TGTGCCAGCAGCGGACAGGGTTCCGAGCAGTACTTC.

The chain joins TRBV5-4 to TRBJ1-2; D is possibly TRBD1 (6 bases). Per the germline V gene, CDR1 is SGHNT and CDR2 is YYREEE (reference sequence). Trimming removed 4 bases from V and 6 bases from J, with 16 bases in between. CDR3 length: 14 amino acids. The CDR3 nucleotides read TGTGCCAGCAGCCATCGCGGGGGGCCGCATGGCTACACCTTC. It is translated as CASSHRGGPHGYTF.

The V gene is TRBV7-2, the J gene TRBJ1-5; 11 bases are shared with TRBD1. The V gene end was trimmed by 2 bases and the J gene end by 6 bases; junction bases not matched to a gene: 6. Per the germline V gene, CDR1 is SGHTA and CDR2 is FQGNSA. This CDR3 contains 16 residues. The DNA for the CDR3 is TGTGCCAGCAGCTTATTCGGGACAGGGGGAAGTCAGCCCCAGCATTTT. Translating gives CASSLFGTGGSQPQHF.

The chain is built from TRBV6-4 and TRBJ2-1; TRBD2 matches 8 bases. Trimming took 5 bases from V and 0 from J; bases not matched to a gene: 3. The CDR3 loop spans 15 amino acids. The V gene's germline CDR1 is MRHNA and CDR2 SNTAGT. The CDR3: CASSPGTSSYNEQFF. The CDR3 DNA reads TGTGCCAGCAGTCCCGGGACTAGCTCCTACAATGAGCAGTTCTTC.

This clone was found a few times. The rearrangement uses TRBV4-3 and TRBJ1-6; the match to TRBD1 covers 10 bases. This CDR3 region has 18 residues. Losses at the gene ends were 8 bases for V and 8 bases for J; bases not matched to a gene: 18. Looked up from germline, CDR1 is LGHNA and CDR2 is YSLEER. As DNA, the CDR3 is TGCGCCAGCGGGTACCGGGACAGGGGCTCGCTCAGGGATTCACCCCTCCACTTT. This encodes CASGYRDRGSLRDSPLHF.

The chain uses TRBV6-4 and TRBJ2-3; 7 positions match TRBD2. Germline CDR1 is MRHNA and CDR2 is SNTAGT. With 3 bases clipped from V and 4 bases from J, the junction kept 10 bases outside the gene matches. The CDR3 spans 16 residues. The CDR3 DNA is TGTGCCAGCAGTGAGCGGGGGAGCTCGGGGGCAGATACGCAGTATTTT. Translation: CASSERGSSGADTQYF.

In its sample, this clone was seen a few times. CDR3 sequence (DNA): TGTGCCAGCAGCAGGGACAGGGATCGCAATCAGCCCCAGCATTTT. This sequence encodes CASSRDRDRNQPQHF. The chain has TRBV6-1 and TRBJ1-5; 9 nucleotides agree with TRBD1. The V gene's germline CDR1 is MNHNS and CDR2 SASEGT. V lost 6 bases, J lost 2 bases, and 5 bases stayed unmatched. This CDR3 comprises 15 residues.

The CDR3 DNA reads TGTGCCAGCAGCTTAGGGGACAGGTACTACGAGCAGTACTTC. It is translated as CASSLGDRYYEQYF. The rearrangement joins TRBV7-2 to TRBJ2-7; TRBD1 agrees at 8 bases. The CDR3 runs 14 residues. Germline V gives CDR1 SGHTA, CDR2 FQGNSA. Trimming cost V 1 base and J 3 bases; bases outside gene matches: 2.

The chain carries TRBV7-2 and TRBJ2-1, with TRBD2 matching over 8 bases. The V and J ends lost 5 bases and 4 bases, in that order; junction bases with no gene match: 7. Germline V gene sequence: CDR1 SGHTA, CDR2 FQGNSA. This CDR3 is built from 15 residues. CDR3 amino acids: CASSASGSRYNEQFF. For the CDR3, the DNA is TGTGCCAGCAGCGCGAGCGGGAGCCGTTACAATGAGCAGTTCTTC.

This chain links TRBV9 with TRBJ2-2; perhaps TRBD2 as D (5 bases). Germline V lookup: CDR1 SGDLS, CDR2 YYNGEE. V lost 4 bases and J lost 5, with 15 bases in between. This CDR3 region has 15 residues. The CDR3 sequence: CASSPRGHVTGELFF. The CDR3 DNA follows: TGTGCCAGCAGCCCCCGAGGGCACGTAACCGGGGAGCTGTTTTTT.

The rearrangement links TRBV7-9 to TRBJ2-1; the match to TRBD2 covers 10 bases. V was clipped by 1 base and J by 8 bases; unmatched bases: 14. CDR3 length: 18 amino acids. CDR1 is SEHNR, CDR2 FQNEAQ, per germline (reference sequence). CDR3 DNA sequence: TGTGCCAGCAGCTTAGGTATTGCCAGCGGGGGGGCAATGGATGAGCAGTTCTTC. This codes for CASSLGIASGGAMDEQFF. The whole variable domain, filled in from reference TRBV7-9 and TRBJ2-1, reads DTGVSQNPRHKITKRGQNVTFRCDPISEHNRLYWYRQTLGQGPEFLTYFQNEAQLEKSRLLSDRFSAERPKGSFSTLEIQRTEQGDSAMYLCASSLGIASGGAMDEQFFGPGTRLTVL.

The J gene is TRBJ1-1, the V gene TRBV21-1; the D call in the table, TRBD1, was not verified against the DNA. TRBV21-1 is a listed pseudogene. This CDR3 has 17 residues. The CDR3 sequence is CASSKGTRGRENTEAFF. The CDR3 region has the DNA TGTGCCAGCAGCAAAGGAACTAGGGGGCGGGAGAACACTGAAGCTTTCTTT.

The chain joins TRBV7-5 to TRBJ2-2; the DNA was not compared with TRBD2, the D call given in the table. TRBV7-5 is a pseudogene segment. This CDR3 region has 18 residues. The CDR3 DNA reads TGTGTCAGAAGCTTCGGCCGCCCGGGGGGATCGAACACCGGGGAGCTGTTTTTT. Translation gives CVRSFGRPGGSNTGELFF.

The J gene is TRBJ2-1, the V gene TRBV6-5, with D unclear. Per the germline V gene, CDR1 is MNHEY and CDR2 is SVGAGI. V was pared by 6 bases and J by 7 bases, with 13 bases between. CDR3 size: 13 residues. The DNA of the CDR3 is TGTGCCAGCAGCCCCGCGCGGAGTAATGAGCAGTTCTTC. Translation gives CASSPARSNEQFF.

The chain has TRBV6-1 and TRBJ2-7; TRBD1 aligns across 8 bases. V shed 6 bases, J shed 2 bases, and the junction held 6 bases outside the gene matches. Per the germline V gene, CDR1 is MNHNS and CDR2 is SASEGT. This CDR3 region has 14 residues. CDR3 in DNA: TGTGCCAGCAGAGACCAGACAGGGGCCTACGAGCAGTACTTC. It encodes CASRDQTGAYEQYF.

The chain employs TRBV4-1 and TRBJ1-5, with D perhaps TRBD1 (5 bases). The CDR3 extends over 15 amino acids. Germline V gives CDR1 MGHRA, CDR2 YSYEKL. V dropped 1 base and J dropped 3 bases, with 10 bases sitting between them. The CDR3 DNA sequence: TGCGCCAGCAGCCAAGGGGGCGGATACAATCAGCCCCAGCATTTT. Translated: CASSQGGGYNQPQHF.

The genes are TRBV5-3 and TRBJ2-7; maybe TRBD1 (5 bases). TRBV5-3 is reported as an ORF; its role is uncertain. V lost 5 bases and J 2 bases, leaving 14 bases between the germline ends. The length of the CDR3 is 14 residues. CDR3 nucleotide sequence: TGTGCCAGAAGATCCGGACGGACAACCTACGAGCAGTACTTC. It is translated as CARRSGRTTYEQYF.

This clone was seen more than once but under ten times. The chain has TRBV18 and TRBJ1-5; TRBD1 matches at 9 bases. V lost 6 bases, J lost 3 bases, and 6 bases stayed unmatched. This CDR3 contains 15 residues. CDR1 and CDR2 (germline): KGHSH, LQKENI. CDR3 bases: TGTGCCAGCTCCCTAGGACAGGGGTACAATCAGCCCCAGCATTTT. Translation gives CASSLGQGYNQPQHF.

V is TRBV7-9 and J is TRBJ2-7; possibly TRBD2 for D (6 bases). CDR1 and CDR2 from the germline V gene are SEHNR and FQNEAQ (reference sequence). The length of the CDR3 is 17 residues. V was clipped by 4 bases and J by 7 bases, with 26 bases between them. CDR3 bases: TGTGCCAGCAGCTCGATCGGATTAGCTTACCGGGGGTTTGAGCAGTACTTC. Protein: CASSSIGLAYRGFEQYF.